This note documents a single T cell receptor beta chain sequence. These data belong to a study of blood T cell repertoires in COVID-19. Overall study: Nucleic acid was either cDNA or gDNA, and it came from T cells, B-cell-depleted T cells, or PBMCs.

Profiled with immunoSEQ multiplex PCR; TCRdb holds only in-frame clones, not every one. Among roughly 250,000 clones listed, around 82% were seen once. There are 14 residues in the CDR3. From germline, CDR1 is MDHEN and CDR2 SYDVKM. V was clipped by 6 bases and J by 3 bases; unmatched bases: 7. What was sequenced was peripheral blood. The V and J genes are TRBV28 and TRBJ2-5; 7 positions match TRBD1. This receptor was identified in a human donor in a cohort sampled during active COVID-19. CDR3 bases: TGTGCCAGCAGCAAACAGGGGACGGAAGAGACCCAGTACTTC. Its protein is CASSKQGTEETQYF. Filled out from reference TRBV28 and TRBJ2-5, the complete variable domain reads DVKVTQSSRYLVKRTGEKVFLECVQDMDHENMFWYRQDPGLGLRLIYFSYDVKMKEKGDIPEGYSVSREKKERFSLILESASTNQTSMYLCASSKQGTEETQYFGPGTRLLVL.